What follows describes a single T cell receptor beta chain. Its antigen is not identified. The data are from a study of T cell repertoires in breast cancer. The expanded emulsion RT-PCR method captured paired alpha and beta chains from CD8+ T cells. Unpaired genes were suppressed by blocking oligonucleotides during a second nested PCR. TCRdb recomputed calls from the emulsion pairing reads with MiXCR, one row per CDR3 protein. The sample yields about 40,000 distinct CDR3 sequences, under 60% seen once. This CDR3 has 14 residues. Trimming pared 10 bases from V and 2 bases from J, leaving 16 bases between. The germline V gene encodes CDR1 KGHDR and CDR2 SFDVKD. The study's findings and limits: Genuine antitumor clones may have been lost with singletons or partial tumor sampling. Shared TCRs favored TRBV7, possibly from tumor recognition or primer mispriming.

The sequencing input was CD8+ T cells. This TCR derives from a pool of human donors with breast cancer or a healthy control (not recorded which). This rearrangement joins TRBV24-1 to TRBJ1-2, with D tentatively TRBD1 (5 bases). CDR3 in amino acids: CATRNPTENYGYTF. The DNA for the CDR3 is TGTGCCACAAGGAACCCGACAGAAAACTATGGCTACACCTTC.